The 19 T cell receptor beta chains in this list originate from one sample, sequenced in a study of regulatory T cells in long-lasting Graves disease. Time point of the sample: newly diagnosed GD, antithyroid drugs for less than 3 months. Preparation of the TCR library used RNA extracted from PBMCs. Relying on iRepertoire HTBI primers and Arm-PCR of CDR3 regions, the team built TCR beta libraries. Each CDR3 protein is one row after TCRdb ran MiXCR on the multiplex PCR reads. This table holds approximately 310,000 distinct CDR3 sequences, under 20% found once. Specimen: peripheral blood mononuclear cells (PBMCs), collected at new diagnosis, from a patient treated with antithyroid drugs. The source is a female donor with Graves disease.

This clonotype has a count of ten or more. The rearrangement joins TRBV28 to TRBJ2-1; a possible D gene is TRBD1 (6 bases). This CDR3 is 16 amino acids long. The V gene lost 6 bases and the J gene lost 7 bases, with 22 bases spanning the gap. Looked up from germline, CDR1 is MDHEN and CDR2 is SYDVKM. This CDR3 reads CASSSSGQWGDNEQFF. Here the CDR3 DNA reads TGTGCCAGCAGCTCATCCGGACAGTGGGGTGATAATGAGCAGTTCTTC. Full variable domain (outside the CDR3, taken from reference TRBV28 and TRBJ2-1): DVKVTQSSRYLVKRTGEKVFLECVQDMDHENMFWYRQDPGLGLRLIYFSYDVKMKEKGDIPEGYSVSREKKERFSLILESASTNQTSMYLCASSSSGQWGDNEQFFGPGTRLTVL.

This chain uses TRBV5-8 with TRBJ1-3; no firm D call. The CDR3 sequence is 19 residues long. V was clipped by 0 bases and J by 0 bases, with 19 bases between them. Germline V lookup: CDR1 SGHTS, CDR2 YDEGEE. CDR3 protein: CASSLAWTQVFISGNTIYF. CDR3 coding DNA: TGTGCCAGCAGCTTGGCCTGGACGCAGGTTTTTATCTCTGGAAACACCATATATTTT. Complete variable domain (other parts from reference TRBV5-8 and TRBJ1-3): EAGVTQSPTHLIKTRGQQATLRCSPISGHTSVYWYQQALGLGLQFLLWYDEGEERNRGNFPPRFSGRQFPNYSSELNVNALELEDSALYLCASSLAWTQVFISGNTIYFGEGSWLTVV.

On this clonotype: A read error may explain this, as a much larger clone is one base away. The missing conserved phenylalanine or tryptophan at the end of this CDR3 makes a read error likely. This chain connects TRBV7-9 to TRBJ2-1, with D perhaps TRBD2 (5 bases). Germline values: CDR1 SEHNR, CDR2 FQNEAQ (reference sequence). The CDR3 sequence is 14 residues long. Trimming took off 2 bases at V and 12 bases at J, with 17 bases between the two ends. The CDR3 loop is CASSLPRAPEGQFL. CDR3 in DNA: TGTGCCAGCAGCTTACCGAGGGCCCCCGAGGGGCAGTTCCTC.

The CDR3 loop reads CASRSFWSGDYEQYF. CDR3 nucleotides: TGTGCCAGCAGAAGTTTCTGGAGCGGGGACTACGAGCAGTACTTC. J is TRBJ2-7 and V is TRBV28, with 7 bases aligning to TRBD2. The CDR3 consists of 15 residues. V shed 6 bases and J 3 bases; nucleotides not matched to a gene: 11. CDR1 and CDR2 from the germline V gene are MDHEN and SYDVKM.

The V and J genes are TRBV4-2 and TRBJ2-7; 7 bases agree with TRBD1. CDR3 length equals 16 residues. Germline values: CDR1 LGHNA, CDR2 YNFKEQ. V shed 0 bases, J shed 2 bases, and the junction held 7 bases outside the gene matches. The CDR3 coding sequence is TGTGCCAGCAGCCAAGATCGAGGGACAGACACCTACGAGCAGTACTTC. Its protein product is CASSQDRGTDTYEQYF.

The gene calls are TRBV3-1 and TRBJ2-1, with 8 positions matching TRBD2. Germline V CDR1 and CDR2: LGHDT, YNNKEL (reference sequence). The ends lost 8 bases at V and 2 bases at J; junction bases unmatched: 2. The CDR3 has 13 amino acids. The CDR3, as DNA: TGTGCCAGCGATAGCGGGACCTACAATGAGCAGTTCTTC. This codes for CASDSGTYNEQFF.

This clonotype has at least ten counts. This chain uses TRBV29-1 with TRBJ2-7; D is possibly TRBD2 (6 bases). The V end was cut by 4 bases, the J end by 3 bases, with 19 bases between. The CDR3 runs 15 residues. Germline loops: CDR1 SQVTM, CDR2 ANQGSEA. CDR3 region: CSVGGTARLGYEQYF. The CDR3 DNA sequence: TGCAGCGTTGGCGGTACGGCCCGACTAGGCTACGAGCAGTACTTC.

In DNA, the CDR3 is TGTGCCAGCAGTTACTCTAAACTAGAGGCCACGCAGTATTTT. Its protein product is CASSYSKLEATQYF. This rearrangement joins TRBV6-9 to TRBJ2-3; the D gene is possibly TRBD2 (5 bases). Deletions cut 3 bases from V and 9 bases from J, with 16 bases between. Germline values: CDR1 MNHGY, CDR2 SVAAGI. CDR3 length equals 14 residues.

Many counts were recorded for this clonotype. The chain carries TRBV30 and TRBJ2-1, with TRBD2 matching 13 bases. Germline CDR1 GTSNPN, CDR2 SVGIG (reference sequence). The CDR3 runs 16 residues. Germline trimming cut 5 bases from V and 3 bases from J; bases unmatched to any gene: 7. CDR3 nucleotides: TGTGCCTGGGGACTAGCGGGAGCCGGGCTCTACAATGAGCAGTTCTTC. Translation: CAWGLAGAGLYNEQFF. Together with reference TRBV30 and TRBJ2-1, the CDR3 gives the full variable domain: SQTIHQWPATLVQPVGSPLSLECTVEGTSNPNLYWYRQAAGRGLQLLFYSVGIGQISSEVPQNLSASRPQDRQFILSSKKLLLSDSGFYLCAWGLAGAGLYNEQFFGPGTRLTVL.

This clonotype occurred a few times. The chain recombines TRBV6-1 with TRBJ2-1; 9 bases align to TRBD2. Germline V CDR1 and CDR2: MNHNS, SASEGT. This CDR3 comprises 15 residues. V dropped 0 bases and J dropped 6; count of bases not matched to a gene: 3. In nucleotides, the CDR3 is TGTGCCAGCAGTGAAGCTGGACTAGCGACCAATGAGCAGTTCTTC. Translating gives CASSEAGLATNEQFF.

Ten or more counts support this clonotype. The chain links TRBV5-5 to TRBJ1-6; D gene ambiguous. V lost 2 bases, J lost 0 bases, and 9 bases lay in between. Germline CDR1 and CDR2: SGHKS and YYEKEE (reference sequence). The CDR3 runs to 16 residues. This CDR3 is CASSLSLSSYNSPLHF. CDR3 DNA: TGTGCCAGCAGCTTAAGTCTGAGCTCCTATAATTCACCCCTCCACTTT.

In its sample, this clonotype was seen many times. The chain combines TRBV6-1 with TRBJ2-5, with D perhaps TRBD1 or TRBD2 (5 bases each). There are 13 residues in the CDR3. Germline V gene lookup returns CDR1 MNHNS and CDR2 SASEGT. V shed 7 bases and J shed 2 bases, with 11 bases lying between them. This chain's CDR3 is CASKRGGQETQYF. In nucleotides, the CDR3 is TGTGCCAGCAAGAGGGGTGGGCAAGAGACCCAGTACTTC.

The chain has TRBV2 and TRBJ2-7; 11 bases are a match to TRBD1. The germline V gene has CDR1 SNHLY and CDR2 FYNNEI. This CDR3 is 16 amino acids long. With 7 bases clipped from V and 6 bases from J, the junction kept 14 bases outside the gene matches. The chain's CDR3 is CASTSISEGQGVEQYF. The CDR3 region has the DNA TGTGCCAGCACCTCCATTTCTGAGGGACAGGGGGTCGAGCAGTACTTC.

The genes are TRBV2 and TRBJ2-3; a weak D match, TRBD2 (6 bases). Per germline, CDR1 SNHLY and CDR2 FYNNEI. The length of the CDR3 is 16 residues. The ends were cut back, 5 bases at V and 6 bases at J, with 21 bases in the middle. Here the CDR3 reads CASSPTLAPSGDTQYF. CDR3 bases: TGTGCCAGCAGTCCCACACTAGCCCCCTCTGGTGATACGCAGTATTTT.

The chain is built from TRBV3-1 and TRBJ1-1; TRBD1 matches at 11 bases. V dropped 7 bases and J dropped 1; count of bases not matched to a gene: 14. Germline CDR1 reads LGHDT; CDR2 reads YNNKEL (reference sequence). CDR3 length equals 18 residues. The CDR3 region is CASKSWTGGGNGNTEAFF. CDR3 DNA: TGTGCCAGCAAGTCTTGGACAGGGGGCGGTAACGGGAACACTGAAGCTTTCTTT.

Many counts were recorded for this clonotype. CDR3 nucleotides: TGTGCCAGCCCACTAGCGGGGGACCCCGGTTTGAATGAGCAGTTCTTC. Protein sequence: CASPLAGDPGLNEQFF. The chain employs TRBV18 and TRBJ2-1, with 11 bases lining up with TRBD2. The V and J ends lost 8 bases and 7 bases, in that order; junction bases with no gene match: 13. The CDR3 loop spans 16 amino acids. Germline V CDR1 and CDR2: KGHSH, LQKENI.

This clonotype was observed many times. The chain carries TRBV20-1 and TRBJ2-5; tentative D call: TRBD2 (6 bases). The CDR3 has 14 amino acids. CDR1 is DFQATT and CDR2 is SNEGSKA in the germline V gene (reference sequence). V was clipped by 5 bases and J by 6 bases, with 19 bases between them. The CDR3 DNA is TGCAGTGCTGTACAAACTCTAGCGTGGAAGACCCAGTACTTC. Translation: CSAVQTLAWKTQYF.

Worth noting for this clonotype: A much larger clonotype is one base distant, so this may be a read error. The chain couples TRBV3-1 to TRBJ1-1, with D perhaps TRBD1 (5 bases). V lost 3 bases to trimming and J lost 1 base, with 9 bases between them. The CDR3 has 14 amino acids. The V gene's germline CDR1 is LGHDT and CDR2 YNNKEL (reference sequence). The CDR3 sequence is CASSHRQRNTEAFF. DNA for the CDR3: TGTGCCAGCAGCCACCGACAGCGGAACACTGAAGCTTTCTTT.

This clonotype has ten or more counts. The chain uses TRBV5-1 and TRBJ2-2; D is ambiguous. V dropped 3 bases and J dropped 5 bases, with 8 bases sitting between them. The CDR3 runs 13 residues. CDR1 is SGHRS, CDR2 YFSETQ, per germline. The CDR3 is CASSSIETGELFF. CDR3 bases: TGCGCCAGCAGCTCTATAGAAACCGGGGAGCTGTTTTTT.